The 8 T cell receptor beta chains below come from one sample, sequenced in a study of shared clonotypes between healthy human individuals. The assay was immunoSEQ multiplex PCR, and TCRdb's table has in-frame clones only and misses some. Among about 380,000 clones, around 96% were seen once, and the ten largest hold less than 0.35%. Sequenced sample: memory CD8+ T cells sorted from blood. As to subset: CD45RO+ cells pooled with CCR7-negative TemRA cells. The receptors stem from a man between 25 and 39 years old in good health.

This chain joins TRBV11-2 and TRBJ2-7; unclear D gene. CDR1 is SGHAT and CDR2 is FQNNGV in the germline V gene. Trimming removed 0 bases at V and 5 bases at J, with 8 bases between. CDR3 length: 13 residues. CDR3 sequence reads: CASSLDFTHEQYF. The CDR3 DNA is TGTGCCAGCAGCTTAGATTTTACCCACGAGCAGTACTTC. Variable domain in full (rest from reference TRBV11-2 and TRBJ2-7): EAGVAQSPRYKIIEKRQSVAFWCNPISGHATLYWYQQILGQGPKLLIQFQNNGVVDDSQLPKDRFSAERLKGVDSTLKIQPAKLEDSAVYLCASSLDFTHEQYFGPGTRLTVT.

V usage is TRBV7-2 and J usage is TRBJ1-2, with 8 bases that match TRBD1. The CDR3 sequence is 14 residues long. V shed 0 bases, J shed 7 bases, and the junction held 4 bases outside the gene matches. Germline V gene lookup returns CDR1 SGHTA and CDR2 FQGNSA. CDR3 residues: CASSLAGQGGGYTF. CDR3 in DNA: TGTGCCAGCAGCTTAGCCGGACAGGGCGGTGGCTACACCTTC.

This chain joins TRBV10-3 and TRBJ2-3; tentative D call: TRBD1 (6 bases). The V gene's germline CDR1 is ENHRY and CDR2 SYGVKD. The CDR3 covers 15 residues. V gave up 4 bases and J gave up 2 bases, with 13 bases separating them. This CDR3 is CAISGRQAPTDTQYF. The CDR3 nucleotides are TGTGCCATCAGTGGACGACAGGCACCCACAGATACGCAGTATTTT.

The chain combines TRBV10-1 with TRBJ2-2; TRBD2 aligns across 11 bases. The ends lost 8 bases at V and 0 bases at J; junction bases unmatched: 8. This CDR3 region has 17 residues. Germline CDR1 is WNHNN and CDR2 is SYGVQD (reference sequence). This CDR3 reads CASSPTSGVSNTGELFF. The CDR3 DNA reads TGCGCCAGCTCTCCGACTAGCGGGGTATCGAACACCGGGGAGCTGTTTTTT.

This rearrangement joins TRBV27 to TRBJ2-3; 7 positions agree with TRBD2. This CDR3 comprises 14 residues. Germline V gives CDR1 MNHEY, CDR2 SMNVEV (reference sequence). V trimming: 8 bases; J trimming: 2 bases; junction bases outside the gene matches: 7. The CDR3 loop reads CASQLASYTDTQYF. The CDR3 bases are TGTGCCAGCCAACTAGCGTCTTACACAGATACGCAGTATTTT.

This clone appeared once. The V and J genes are TRBV13 and TRBJ2-7, with D possibly TRBD2 on 5 matching bases. This CDR3 is 12 amino acids long. Germline loops: CDR1 PRHDT, CDR2 FYEKMQ (reference sequence). V lost 5 bases to trimming and J lost 1 base, with 6 bases between them. This CDR3 is CASSPGSYEQYF. Here the CDR3 DNA reads TGTGCCAGCAGCCCGGGATCCTACGAGCAGTACTTC.

In this sample, this clone turned up once. This chain joins TRBV10-3 and TRBJ1-2; 7 bases are shared with TRBD1. V lost 3 bases to trimming and J lost 4 bases; unmatched junction nucleotides: 8. The germline CDR1 and CDR2 sequences are ENHRY and SYGVKD. The CDR3 has 15 amino acids. The CDR3 protein is CAISEKGDSPYGYTF. The CDR3 region has the DNA TGTGCCATCAGTGAAAAGGGGGACAGCCCCTATGGCTACACCTTC.

This clone was counted once. This chain connects TRBV18 to TRBJ2-2, with a weak D call TRBD1 (7 bases). V lost 6 bases to trimming and J lost 4 bases, with 15 bases between them. CDR3 length equals 15 residues. Per the germline V gene, CDR1 is KGHSH and CDR2 is LQKENI. The CDR3 protein is CASSSWRDSTGELFF. In nucleotides, the CDR3 is TGTGCCAGCTCGTCATGGCGGGACAGCACCGGGGAGCTGTTTTTT.